Here is one T cell receptor (beta chain) with its context. Its antigen is not known. Autoimmune disease history or systemic immunosuppression was exclusionary. This record comes from a study of OX40 agonist ivuxolimab in advanced cancers. Study conclusions and caveats: Near-lowest levels of clonal expansion characterized partial responders at 0.1-3.0 mg/kg.

CDR3 length: 15 amino acids. Germline V gene lookup returns CDR1 GTSNPN and CDR2 SVGIG (reference sequence). The V and J ends lost 0 bases and 6 bases, in that order; junction bases with no gene match: 7. Generated by immunoSEQ multiplex PCR, the TCRdb table keeps only in-frame clones and is missing some. The sample has some 60,000 clones; approximately 86% are singletons. The sample in question was CD4+ or CD8+ T cells sorted from blood, obtained in a trial of the OX40 agonist ivuxolimab. This clonotype was obtained from an adult with an advanced solid tumor such as melanoma, head and neck, liver or kidney cancer. The chain joins TRBV30 to TRBJ2-7; 11 bases map to TRBD2. CDR3 coding DNA: TGTGCCTGGAGTGTGCCTACTAGCGGGAGTGTCGAGCAGTACTTC. Translated: CAWSVPTSGSVEQYF.